The rows below give T cell receptor beta chains drawn from one sample of a study of shared clonotypes between healthy human individuals. This table comes from immunoSEQ multiplex PCR, and its TCRdb copy is limited to in-frame clones, with some not included. The sample includes around 2,100,000 clones, about 95% of them seen just once. The sample taken for sequencing was naive CD8+ T cells sorted from blood. The receptors stem from a man younger than 35 in good health. Both conserved end residues are trimmed from each CDR3. D genes are given only for firm matches.

d_call | j_call | v_call | cdr3_aa
- | TRBJ2-4 | TRBV7-8 | ASSFGPLAKNIQY
- | TRBJ1-5 | TRBV28 | ASCWMMGDQPQH
- | TRBJ2-7 | TRBV6-1 | ASSEGLAWEQY
- | TRBJ2-2 | TRBV30 | AWTVTGELF
- | TRBJ1-5 | TRBV5-8 | ASSLEGRSNQPQH
TRBD1 | TRBJ2-5 | TRBV7-9 | ASSSRRDRQETQY
TRBD1 | TRBJ2-1 | TRBV27 | ASSPGQGAFEQF
TRBD1 | TRBJ2-7 | TRBV4-1 | ASSLNPGTGSYEQY
- | TRBJ1-1 | TRBV2 | ASSEMSADTEAF
- | TRBJ1-5 | TRBV10-3 | AISESGGTLQPQH
TRBD2 | TRBJ2-3 | TRBV28 | ASSLFGSGGGDTQY
TRBD2 | TRBJ2-1 | TRBV7-2 | ASSQPVLAGDNEQF
TRBD1 | TRBJ1-2 | TRBV6-1 | ASSDPGTGGVGYT
TRBD1 | TRBJ2-5 | TRBV30 | AWSRGQGPETQY